The 24 T cell receptor beta chains reported below all come from one sample, sequenced in a study of blood T cell repertoires in COVID-19 (dated by TCRdb to 2019 to 2021). The method behind the library was the immunoSEQ multiplex PCR assay. TCRdb obtained this table from immuneACCESS and retained in-frame rearrangements with V and J assigned. These tables miss some clones; where compared with another copy, unresolved V genes account for less than half of the shortfall, and the remainder is unexplained. For this sample there are 130,000 to 150,000 clones; more than 75% appear just once. Jointly, the top ten make up over 8.5% of the sample. What was sequenced was peripheral blood. These receptors came from a woman aged 45-65 years with active or convalescent COVID-19.

J is TRBJ2-7 and V is TRBV6-5; 7 bases agree with TRBD1. J lost 2 bases, V lost 5 bases, and 3 bases had no gene match. CDR3 length: 13 amino acids. Germline V gene sequence: CDR1 MNHEY, CDR2 SVGAGI. The DNA for the CDR3 is TGTGCCAGCAGTCTGACAGGGCCCTACGAGCAGTACTTC. It codes for CASSLTGPYEQYF.

With respect to this clone: Mismatch with germline at one junction end may stem from a read error. The CDR3 DNA follows: TGTGCCAGTAGTATACGGGCCCCTAGCGGGAGGGTCTCTCCCCACTTC. Translation: CASSIRAPSGRVSPHF. This chain uses TRBV19 with TRBJ2-5, with 12 positions matching TRBD2. Looked up from germline, CDR1 is LNHDA and CDR2 is SQIVND (reference sequence). The CDR3 covers 16 residues.

The chain employs TRBV6-5 and TRBJ2-7; TRBD2 aligns across 11 bases. V shed 2 bases and J 3 bases; nucleotides not matched to a gene: 3. Per the germline V gene, CDR1 is MNHEY and CDR2 is SVGAGI. The CDR3 is 15 amino acids. The CDR3 spells CASSYTGTSGYEQYF. In nucleotides, the CDR3 is TGTGCCAGCAGTTACACCGGGACTAGCGGCTACGAGCAGTACTTC.

The chain links TRBV5-4 to TRBJ1-2, with 9 bases lining up with TRBD1. Germline values: CDR1 SGHNT, CDR2 YYREEE (reference sequence). Trimming at V came to 4 bases and at J to 4 bases, leaving 11 bases not matched to a gene. The CDR3 loop spans 16 amino acids. CDR3 DNA sequence: TGTGCCAGCAGCCACCGGGACAGGGAACGGGGCTATGGCTACACCTTC. Amino acid sequence: CASSHRDRERGYGYTF.

The CDR3 nucleotides read TGTGCCTGGAGTTCATGGACAGGGAAGAATAATTCACCCCTCCACTTT. It is translated as CAWSSWTGKNNSPLHF. The rearrangement joins TRBV30 to TRBJ1-6, with 8 positions matching TRBD1. The CDR3 loop spans 16 amino acids. V was pared by 2 bases and J by 5 bases, with 8 bases of the junction left unmatched. Germline CDR1 and CDR2: GTSNPN and SVGIG (reference sequence).

The rearrangement joins TRBV7-3 to TRBJ2-5, with a tentative D call TRBD2 (5 bases). Germline lookup yields CDR1 SGHTA and CDR2 FQGTGA. The CDR3 extends over 13 amino acids. V lost 5 bases and J 5 bases, leaving 12 bases between the germline ends. The CDR3 region is CASSPSSRETQYF. CDR3 in DNA: TGTGCCAGCAGCCCTAGCTCGCGGGAGACCCAGTACTTC.

This clone was detected once. The rearrangement uses TRBV7-2 and TRBJ2-7, with 12 bases identical to TRBD1. The CDR3 extends over 18 amino acids. Germline V gene sequence: CDR1 SGHTA, CDR2 FQGNSA. Trimming removed 2 bases from V and 5 bases from J; junction bases left unmatched: 13. CDR3 DNA sequence: TGTGCCAGCAGCTTATTGGGGAGGCTGGGACAGGGGGCGGACGAGCAGTACTTC. It translates to CASSLLGRLGQGADEQYF.

The rearrangement links TRBV7-2 to TRBJ1-2; maybe TRBD1 (5 bases). This CDR3 region has 14 residues. Trimming removed 1 base at V and 6 bases at J, with 12 bases between. The V gene's germline CDR1 is SGHTA and CDR2 FQGNSA. CDR3 in amino acids: CASSLGRVSDGYTF. The CDR3 DNA reads as TGTGCCAGCAGCTTAGGCAGGGTATCCGATGGCTACACCTTC.

The chain links TRBV10-2 to TRBJ2-5; tentatively, D is TRBD2 (5 bases). This CDR3 has 10 residues. V was trimmed by 3 bases and J by 10 bases, leaving 6 bases between them. Germline values: CDR1 WSHSY, CDR2 SAAADI. The DNA of the CDR3 is TGCGCCAGCAGTGACGGGATCCAGTACTTC. It is translated as CASSDGIQYF.

The V and J genes are TRBV7-6 and TRBJ2-4; 12 bases align to TRBD2. CDR1 is SGHVS, CDR2 FNYEAQ, per germline. Losses at the gene ends were 5 bases for V and 5 bases for J; bases not matched to a gene: 4. This CDR3 has 15 amino acids. Here the CDR3 reads CASSLTSGGQNIQYF. The CDR3 DNA is TGTGCCAGCAGCCTGACTAGCGGGGGACAAAACATTCAGTACTTC. The whole variable domain, filled in from reference TRBV7-6 and TRBJ2-4, reads GAGVSQSPRYKVTKRGQDVALRCDPISGHVSLYWYRQALGQGPEFLTYFNYEAQQDKSGLPNDRFSAERPEGSISTLTIQRTEQRDSAMYRCASSLTSGGQNIQYFGAGTRLSVL.

The V gene is TRBV29-1, the J gene TRBJ1-1, with TRBD1 matching 8 bases. CDR1 SQVTM and CDR2 ANQGSEA come from the germline V gene. The V gene end was trimmed by 4 bases and the J gene end by 7 bases; junction bases not matched to a gene: 5. This CDR3 is built from 12 residues. CDR3 DNA sequence: TGCAGCGTTGTCACAGGGGGTGGTGAAGCTTTCTTT. The encoded protein is CSVVTGGGEAFF.

This clone turned up a few times. The gene calls are TRBV27 and TRBJ1-1; D perhaps matches TRBD1 (5 bases). The CDR3 has 13 residues. V was shortened by 3 bases and J by 8 bases, with 13 bases between the two germline ends. Per the germline V gene, CDR1 is MNHEY and CDR2 is SMNVEV (reference sequence). CDR3 DNA: TGTGCCAGCAGTTTCCACGGGAGGGGAGAAGCTTTCTTT. Protein: CASSFHGRGEAFF.

The rearrangement uses TRBV29-1 and TRBJ2-1; TRBD2 aligns across 11 bases. Trimming removed 6 bases from V and 7 bases from J; junction bases left unmatched: 5. Germline CDR1 and CDR2: SQVTM and ANQGSEA. CDR3 length: 13 residues. The CDR3 DNA reads TGCAGCGTCCCGCGGACTAGCGGGAATGAGCAGTTCTTC. Amino acid sequence: CSVPRTSGNEQFF.

The chain employs TRBV5-1 and TRBJ1-5; no clear D gene. Germline-derived CDR1 and CDR2 are SGHRS and YFSETQ. V lost 7 bases and J lost 2, with 10 bases in between. This CDR3 is 13 amino acids long. CDR3: CASPLKGNQPQHF. Here the CDR3 DNA reads TGCGCCAGCCCACTGAAAGGCAATCAGCCCCAGCATTTT. Full variable domain (missing parts from reference TRBV5-1 and TRBJ1-5): KAGVTQTPRYLIKTRGQQVTLSCSPISGHRSVSWYQQTPGQGLQFLFEYFSETQRNKGNFPGRFSGRQFSNSRSEMNVSTLELGDSALYLCASPLKGNQPQHFGDGTRLSIL.

The V call is TRBV19, the J call TRBJ1-5; the match to TRBD1 covers 12 bases. CDR1 and CDR2 from the germline V gene are LNHDA and SQIVND (reference sequence). CDR3 length equals 16 residues. Unmatched junction bases numbered 14, after V lost 10 bases and J lost 7 bases. This CDR3 reads CATQPGTGGAGQPQHF. DNA for the CDR3: TGTGCCACCCAACCCGGGACAGGGGGCGCAGGGCAGCCCCAGCATTTT.

The chain links TRBV6-6 to TRBJ1-2; 7 nucleotides agree with TRBD1. Germline V lookup: CDR1 MNHNY, CDR2 SVGAGI (reference sequence). The junction had 6 bases not matched to a gene; V was cut back by 6 bases and J by 5 bases. This CDR3 is 13 amino acids long. The CDR3 DNA reads as TGTGCCAGCAGCCTGGGACAGTTTTATGGCTACACCTTC. Translating gives CASSLGQFYGYTF.

The chain combines TRBV28 with TRBJ2-7; 13 bases line up with TRBD2. The germline V gene encodes CDR1 MDHEN and CDR2 SYDVKM. This CDR3 has 15 residues. The V gene end was trimmed by 9 bases and the J gene end by 3 bases; junction bases not matched to a gene: 8. CDR3 nucleotide sequence: TGTGCCAGTAGGACTAGCGGGAGTAGTAACTACGAGCAGTACTTC. Its translation: CASRTSGSSNYEQYF.

The rearrangement links TRBV7-3 to TRBJ2-5; TRBD1 agrees at 9 bases. Germline-derived CDR1 and CDR2 are SGHTA and FQGTGA. V lost 3 bases to trimming and J lost 3 bases; unmatched junction nucleotides: 2. The CDR3 totals 14 residues. In nucleotides, the CDR3 is TGTGCCAGCAGCTTGGACAGGGGTGAAGAGACCCAGTACTTC. Translation gives CASSLDRGEETQYF.

The chain joins TRBV4-2 to TRBJ2-3; 8 bases match TRBD1. The CDR3 is 16 amino acids. V shed 3 bases, J shed 1 base, and the junction held 6 bases outside the gene matches. The V gene's germline CDR1 is LGHNA and CDR2 YNFKEQ. In nucleotides, the CDR3 is TGTGCCAGCAGCCACGCAGGACAGGGCCGCACAGATACGCAGTATTTT. Translation: CASSHAGQGRTDTQYF.

This chain's CDR3 is CASSLMRAGYTF. The CDR3 nucleotides read TGTGCCAGCAGTTTGATGAGGGCGGGCTACACCTTC. V gene TRBV12-3 or TRBV12-4 combines with J gene TRBJ1-2; D uncertain. The germline V and J ends were trimmed by 3 bases and 8 bases, with 10 bases remaining between them. The CDR3 is made up of 12 amino acids.

The CDR3: CASSQGRGIGSWFF. DNA of the CDR3: TGCGCCAGCAGCCAAGGCCGCGGGATTGGGAGCTGGTTCTTC. V is TRBV4-3 and J is TRBJ2-1; tentatively, D is TRBD2 (6 bases). The germline V gene has CDR1 LGHNA and CDR2 YSLEER. The CDR3 contains 14 residues. V was cut by 1 base and J by 15 bases, with 19 bases left in between.

The CDR3 region has the DNA TGTGCTAGTGGTACTAGCGGGGGAATAGATACGCAGTATTTT. Translation gives CASGTSGGIDTQYF. The chain is built from TRBV12-5 and TRBJ2-3; the match to TRBD2 covers 11 bases. CDR3 size: 14 residues. The V and J ends lost 5 bases and 5 bases, in that order; junction bases with no gene match: 3. Per the germline V gene, CDR1 is LGHNT and CDR2 is FRNRAP.

The rearrangement joins TRBV14 to TRBJ2-7; 8 positions match TRBD2. CDR3 length: 15 amino acids. With V trimmed by 0 bases and J by 4 bases, 5 bases remained unmatched. Germline-derived CDR1 and CDR2 are SGHDN and FVKESK. CDR3 sequence (DNA): TGTGCCAGCAGCCAAGACCCGGGAGGGCTGTACGAGCAGTACTTC. Translating gives CASSQDPGGLYEQYF.

The V call is TRBV9, the J call TRBJ2-3; tentatively, D is TRBD2 (7 bases). Trimming shortened V by 3 bases and J by 2 bases, and 16 bases separated the two germline ends. CDR1 SGDLS and CDR2 YYNGEE come from the germline V gene. The CDR3 spans 16 residues. In nucleotides, the CDR3 is TGTGCCAGCAGCGCCCCCCCCGGGGGGCCCACAGATACGCAGTATTTT. Translation gives CASSAPPGGPTDTQYF.